These T cell receptor beta chains were read from a single sample in a study of blood T cell repertoires in COVID-19. Data came from immunoSEQ multiplex PCR; TCRdb stores just in-frame clones and leaves some out. The data contain some 150,000 clones, 65% to 90% of them seen just once; the ten biggest clones take up under 3%. Sequencing input: peripheral blood. All receptors derive from a man aged 50 to 59 with acute or convalescent COVID-19. The CDR3 runs from the conserved cysteine through the conserved F or W. A D gene is named only where the DNA matches it firmly. Rows give clone size only sometimes, using once, few, many, or a class for an expanded clone.

V	size	J	D	DNA	CDR3
TRBV9	-	TRBJ2-2	TRBD1	TGTGCCAGCAGCGTAAGCAAAACGGGACAGGGTAATTTAGGCGGGGAGCTGTTTTTT	CASSVSKTGQGNLGGELFF
TRBV5-1	-	TRBJ1-2	-	TGCGCCAGCAGCTTGGACGCTAGCCTGCGGGGCTACACCTTC	CASSLDASLRGYTF
TRBV2	-	TRBJ1-2	-	TGTGCCAGCAGTGAAGCAAGTCAGGGCCTCTATGGCTACACCTTC	CASSEASQGLYGYTF
TRBV19	-	TRBJ1-1	-	TGTGCCAGTAGTATAACGGGGGGAACTGAAGCTTTCTTT	CASSITGGTEAFF
TRBV28	-	TRBJ2-2	-	TGTGCCAGCAGCCGGGGGTCTTGGGAGCTGTTTTTT	CASSRGSWELFF
TRBV6-2/TRBV6-3	-	TRBJ1-5	TRBD1	TGTGCCAGCAGTTACCTGGGACAGTTAAAGCAGCCCCAGCATTTT	CASSYLGQLKQPQHF
TRBV6-5	-	TRBJ2-7	TRBD1	TGTGCCAGCAGCTCGGGACAGGGAGTCTACGAGCAGTACTTC	CASSSGQGVYEQYF
TRBV5-6	once	TRBJ1-2	-	TGTGCCAGCAGCTTCAACTCCGTCACTCTTGGTGGCTACACCTTC	CASSFNSVTLGGYTF
TRBV28	-	TRBJ1-6	-	TGTGCCAGCAGTTTTCAGGGATCGGGCTCCTATAATTCACCCCTCCACTTT	CASSFQGSGSYNSPLHF
TRBV4-1	few	TRBJ1-5	-	TGCGCCAGCAGCCAACCGGACAGTCTTAATCAGCCCCAGCATTTT	CASSQPDSLNQPQHF
TRBV11-2	-	TRBJ2-7	TRBD1	TGTGCCAGCAGCTTAATGCCGGGACAGGGGCAAGTGCAGTACTTC	CASSLMPGQGQVQYF
TRBV19	-	TRBJ1-2	-	TGTGCCAGTGGAACCACGACAGATCCCTATGGCTACACCTTC	CASGTTTDPYGYTF
TRBV19	-	TRBJ1-2	-	TGTGCCAGTAGTCCCCCGACAGACAGGCATGGCTACACCTTC	CASSPPTDRHGYTF
TRBV12-3/TRBV12-4	-	TRBJ2-7	-	TGTGCCAGCAGTTTTGCGCACTACGAGCAGTACTTC	CASSFAHYEQYF
TRBV9	-	TRBJ2-7	TRBD1	TGTGCCAGCAGCGTAGGGCAGGGGGCCTACGAGCAGTACTTC	CASSVGQGAYEQYF